Listed here are 2 T cell receptor beta chains from one sample, sequenced in a study of T-cell reconstitution after alpha-beta-depleted transplantation in children. Unique molecular identifiers were incorporated when the TCRbeta library was constructed. TCRdb redid the calling of the PCR reads with MiXCR, one entry per CDR3 protein. The sample holds more than 150,000 distinct CDR3 sequences, 6% to 7% seen once. Sequenced material: PBMCs from the stem cell graft donor, taken from the stem cell graft. Receptors were obtained from a human donor who donated a stem cell graft to a child with Wiskott-Aldrich syndrome.

V gene TRBV5-1 combines with J gene TRBJ1-1; D gene ambiguous. Looked up from germline, CDR1 is SGHRS and CDR2 is YFSETQ. The V end lost 0 bases, the J end lost 4 bases, and 13 bases lay between the germline ends. The CDR3 runs 15 residues. The CDR3 bases are TGCGCCAGCAGCTTGGGAGGCCGAGAAGGCACTGAAGCTTTCTTT. This codes for CASSLGGREGTEAFF. Full variable domain (rest looked up from reference TRBV5-1 and TRBJ1-1): KAGVTQTPRYLIKTRGQQVTLSCSPISGHRSVSWYQQTPGQGLQFLFEYFSETQRNKGNFPGRFSGRQFSNSRSEMNVSTLELGDSALYLCASSLGGREGTEAFFGQGTRLTVV.

This clonotype was detected a few times. The chain joins TRBV29-1 to TRBJ2-1; D might be TRBD2 (6 bases). Per the germline V gene, CDR1 is SQVTM and CDR2 is ANQGSEA. This CDR3 is built from 11 residues. Deletions cut 6 bases from V and 10 bases from J, with 13 bases between. The CDR3 reads CSVRPGEEQFF. The CDR3 DNA follows: TGCAGCGTACGTCCGGGGGAAGAGCAGTTCTTC.